This T cell receptor beta chain was documented in a study of CD8+ T cells in alopecia areata. About the study: Treated patients were scored for severity by percent of scalp affected. Study conclusions and caveats: With tofacitinib ongoing, many expanded lesional clones persisted in both scalp and blood. Higher clonality was seen in lesional scalp than in normal scalp, especially in alopecia totalis/universalis. Under tofacitinib, fewer expanded CD8+ clones appeared among the top 100 scalp clones.

Following extraction, RNA underwent reverse transcription to cDNA, which served as the sequencing template. Profiled with immunoSEQ multiplex PCR; TCRdb holds only in-frame clones, not every one. The sample contains about 270,000 clones, 60% of which appear only once. In regard to this clone: Its matching antigen is unknown.

Treatment noted: oral pan-JAK inhibitor, 5-10 mg twice daily. The sequenced sample was CD4+ T cells sorted from blood, obtained around week 52, from a patient treated with tofacitinib. The TCR originated in a human donor with alopecia areata.

The CDR3 DNA follows: TGTGCCAGCAGCCAAGGGGCGGGGATTCAAGAGACCCAGTACTTC. Amino acids: CASSQGAGIQETQYF. The rearrangement uses TRBV4-2 and TRBJ2-5; TRBD2 might be the D (6 bases). The CDR3 is made up of 15 amino acids. The V end was cut by 1 base, the J end by 2 bases, with 11 bases between. CDR1 and CDR2 (germline): LGHNA, YNFKEQ.